The following is a T cell receptor beta chain sequence with its context. Its antigen is still unknown. The TCR library protocol was used to attach unique molecular identifiers. These identifiers were attached to individual cDNA molecules. From the 5' RACE reads, TCRdb called clonotypes with MiXCR, one entry per CDR3 protein. The sample has 50,000 or so distinct CDR3 sequences, 13% seen once. The CDR3 totals 15 residues. Trimming removed 0 bases at V and 7 bases at J, with 16 bases between. CDR1 LNHNV and CDR2 YYDKDF come from the germline V gene (reference sequence). The data originate from a study of early T cells in non-severe SARS-CoV-2 infection. At the level of the study: Sequenced material consisted of bulk RNA (from unsorted whole blood), and chains were unpaired.

Study results and limitations: VDJdb matching, biased toward anti-spike CD8 responses, missed private and CD4 specificities.

Sequencing used whole blood. The chain uses TRBV15 and TRBJ2-7; possibly TRBD1 or TRBD2 for D (8 bases each). The sequence came from an adult who was a healthcare worker with PCR-confirmed SARS-CoV-2 infection or an uninfected control (not recorded which). CDR3 in amino acids: CATSRDGQGGREQYF. The CDR3 nucleotides read TGTGCCACCAGCAGAGATGGACAGGGCGGGAGGGAGCAGTACTTC. Based on the CDR3 plus reference TRBV15 and TRBJ2-7, the full variable domain is DAMVIQNPRYQVTQFGKPVTLSCSQTLNHNVMYWYQQKSSQAPKLLFHYYDKDFNNEADTPDNFQSRRPNTSFCFLDIRSPGLGDTAMYLCATSRDGQGGREQYFGPGTRLTVT.